Following are 25 T cell receptor beta chains from one sample sequenced in a study of CD8 T cells in ankylosing spondylitis listed by TCRdb under 2017. Libraries were built with 5' RACE. Sequencing was carried out with an Illumina HiSeq 2500. TCRdb passed the public sequencing reads through fastp at Q25 and MiXCR, retaining productive beta sequences. Each entry is one CDR3 protein sequence, shown with its most common DNA and genes. This sample comprises 150,000 to 200,000 distinct CDR3 sequences, roughly 30% of them detected only once. Clones ranked in the top ten supply over 5.5% of the sample. Sequenced: synovial fluid, either unsorted or a sorted T cell fraction (not recorded which). These receptor sequences come from a male donor with ankylosing spondylitis.

The CDR3 protein is CSAEERGGLRGYTF. The DNA of the CDR3 is TGCAGTGCTGAGGAGAGAGGGGGCTTACGGGGCTACACCTTC. J is TRBJ1-2 and V is TRBV20-1, with 7 bases fitting TRBD1. The CDR3 is made up of 14 amino acids. Germline V gives CDR1 DFQATT, CDR2 SNEGSKA (reference sequence). Unmatched junction bases numbered 14, after V lost 5 bases and J lost 8 bases.

The chain employs TRBV29-1 and TRBJ2-1, with 13 bases identical to TRBD2. Losses at the gene ends were 6 bases for V and 0 bases for J; bases not matched to a gene: 5. CDR3 length equals 16 residues. The germline gives CDR1 SQVTM, CDR2 ANQGSEA. The CDR3 coding sequence is TGCAGCGTGGCCGGGACTAGCGGGATCTCCTACAATGAGCAGTTCTTC. Its translation is CSVAGTSGISYNEQFF.

A few counts support this clonotype. The rearrangement uses TRBV20-1 and TRBJ2-5; a possible D gene is TRBD1 (5 bases). Germline V gene data show CDR1 as DFQATT and CDR2 as SNEGSKA (reference sequence). V dropped 0 bases and J dropped 0 bases, with 14 bases sitting between them. The CDR3 spans 16 residues. In DNA form, the CDR3 reads TGCAGTGCTAGAGATCCCGCTCTAGGGGACCAAGAGACCCAGTACTTC. Protein sequence: CSARDPALGDQETQYF.

In this sample, this clonotype turned up many times. This rearrangement joins TRBV14 to TRBJ2-7; 8 nucleotides agree with TRBD2. Germline CDR1 SGHDN, CDR2 FVKESK. The length of the CDR3 is 16 residues. The trim removed 5 bases at V and 2 bases at J, leaving 11 bases unmatched. DNA for the CDR3: TGTGCCAGCAGCGGCCCGGGAGGGACGGAAGCCTACGAGCAGTACTTC. It yields the protein CASSGPGGTEAYEQYF.

This clonotype came up a few times. The rearrangement links TRBV18 to TRBJ2-1; 11 bases fit TRBD2. The V gene's germline CDR1 is KGHSH and CDR2 LQKENI. V shed 2 bases, J shed 15 bases, and the junction held 6 bases outside the gene matches. The CDR3 sequence is 13 residues long. The CDR3 spells CASSPYPSGGLFF. Written as DNA, the CDR3 is TGTGCCAGCTCACCATACCCTAGCGGGGGGTTGTTCTTC.

The CDR3 DNA reads as TGTGCCAGCTCACCGAGGATAGACTACGAGCAGTACTTC. Amino acids: CASSPRIDYEQYF. V is TRBV18 and J is TRBJ2-7, with D uncertain. The germline V gene has CDR1 KGHSH and CDR2 LQKENI. This CDR3 comprises 13 residues. V was cut by 3 bases and J by 3 bases, with 9 bases left in between.

The V call is TRBV28, the J call TRBJ1-6, with 7 bases lining up with TRBD1. The J segment lost 13 bases and the V segment lost 7 bases, leaving 13 bases of the junction unmatched. Germline V CDR1 and CDR2: MDHEN, SYDVKM. The CDR3 is made up of 14 amino acids. CDR3 coding DNA: TGTGCCAGCAAAACAGGGGATCGGCTTGGGCCCCTCCACTTT. It encodes CASKTGDRLGPLHF. The whole variable domain, remainder taken from reference TRBV28 and TRBJ1-6, is DVKVTQSSRYLVKRTGEKVFLECVQDMDHENMFWYRQDPGLGLRLIYFSYDVKMKEKGDIPEGYSVSREKKERFSLILESASTNQTSMYLCASKTGDRLGPLHFGNGTRLTVT.

V usage is TRBV20-1 and J usage is TRBJ2-3; weak D call: TRBD1 (6 bases). V lost 3 bases, J lost 3 bases, and 10 bases lay in between. Germline V gives CDR1 DFQATT, CDR2 SNEGSKA (reference sequence). The CDR3 runs 13 residues. The CDR3 sequence is CSARDSLTDTQYF. In nucleotides, the CDR3 is TGCAGTGCTAGGGACAGCTTAACAGATACGCAGTATTTT.

The chain recombines TRBV5-1 with TRBJ2-5, with TRBD2 matching over 8 bases. CDR3 length equals 16 residues. Per germline, CDR1 SGHRS and CDR2 YFSETQ. The V and J ends lost 4 bases and 2 bases, in that order; junction bases with no gene match: 10. The CDR3: CASSRLYAGGQETQYF. The CDR3 DNA sequence: TGCGCCAGCAGCCGCCTCTATGCGGGGGGACAAGAGACCCAGTACTTC.

This clonotype was detected ten times or more. The V gene is TRBV7-9, the J gene TRBJ2-3, with 7 bases identical to TRBD2. Losses at the gene ends were 1 base for V and 2 bases for J; bases not matched to a gene: 6. The CDR3 contains 16 residues. Looked up from germline, CDR1 is SEHNR and CDR2 is FQNEAQ (reference sequence). The CDR3 sequence: CASSLGLAVLTDTQYF. CDR3 nucleotides: TGTGCCAGCAGCTTAGGGCTAGCGGTCCTCACAGATACGCAGTATTTT.

This clonotype was recorded many times. The chain combines TRBV11-1 with TRBJ2-7, with 7 bases fitting TRBD1. The V gene end was trimmed by 5 bases and the J gene end by 6 bases; junction bases not matched to a gene: 10. Germline values: CDR1 SGHAT, CDR2 FQDESV (reference sequence). This CDR3 has 14 residues. CDR3: CASSRGTVPSEQYF. In nucleotides, the CDR3 is TGTGCCAGCAGCCGAGGGACAGTCCCGTCCGAGCAGTACTTC.

The CDR3 is CSAPVGASGNTIYF. The CDR3 DNA follows: TGCAGTGCTCCGGTGGGTGCTTCTGGAAACACCATATATTTT. The genes are TRBV20-1 and TRBJ1-3; D unclear. Germline CDR1 reads DFQATT; CDR2 reads SNEGSKA (reference sequence). The CDR3 runs to 14 residues. The ends were cut back, 5 bases at V and 1 base at J, with 12 bases in the middle.

A few counts support this clonotype. This chain uses TRBV20-1 with TRBJ1-6; tentatively, D is TRBD1 (5 bases). The ends were cut back, 3 bases at V and 10 bases at J, with 22 bases in the middle. The germline V gene has CDR1 DFQATT and CDR2 SNEGSKA (reference sequence). The CDR3 is 16 amino acids. CDR3 sequence (DNA): TGCAGTGCTAGGGGGCCGGAGCGTATAACTGGCTCACCCCTCCACTTT. This codes for CSARGPERITGSPLHF.

This clonotype came up many times. CDR3 protein: CSQPGQGTGEQYF. CDR3 nucleotides: TGCAGCCAACCGGGACAGGGCACAGGCGAGCAGTACTTC. The V gene is TRBV20-1, the J gene TRBJ2-7; 9 bases match TRBD1. From germline, CDR1 is DFQATT and CDR2 SNEGSKA (reference sequence). This CDR3 is 13 amino acids long.

The CDR3 loop is CSVLGQKSYEQYF. CDR3 bases: TGCAGCGTGTTGGGACAGAAGTCCTACGAGCAGTACTTC. The chain has TRBV29-1 and TRBJ2-7; 7 bases match TRBD1. The germline V gene has CDR1 SQVTM and CDR2 ANQGSEA. J gave up 1 base and V 6 bases, and 6 bases lay outside the gene matches. The CDR3 is made up of 13 amino acids.

The rearrangement links TRBV12-3 or TRBV12-4 to TRBJ1-1; 7 positions match TRBD1. CDR3 length: 15 residues. Trimming cost V 1 base and J 4 bases; bases outside gene matches: 6. The CDR3 DNA sequence: TGTGCCAGCAGTTTAGGAGACAGGGTCGGCACTGAAGCTTTCTTT. Residues: CASSLGDRVGTEAFF.

This clonotype was detected a few times. The CDR3 protein is CASRGQGGSEQYF. For the CDR3, the DNA is TGTGCCAGCAGGGGGCAGGGGGGTTCCGAGCAGTACTTC. The genes are TRBV28 and TRBJ2-7, with D possibly TRBD1 on 7 matching bases. This CDR3 comprises 13 residues. Germline V gene sequence: CDR1 MDHEN, CDR2 SYDVKM. Trimming cost V 6 bases and J 6 bases, with 15 bases left between them.

CDR3 loop: CASSGQGNEKLFF. In DNA, the CDR3 is TGTGCCAGCAGCGGACAGGGGAATGAAAAACTGTTTTTT. The chain is built from TRBV7-9 and TRBJ1-4, with 9 bases lining up with TRBD1. Germline CDR1 and CDR2: SEHNR and FQNEAQ (reference sequence). The CDR3 is 13 amino acids. Trimming cost V 5 bases and J 5 bases; bases outside gene matches: 0.

This clonotype occurred many times. This sequence joins TRBV5-1 and TRBJ2-1; D ambiguous. V lost 4 bases and J lost 14, with 16 bases in between. This CDR3 contains 12 residues. Germline CDR1 is SGHRS and CDR2 is YFSETQ. The CDR3 DNA reads TGCGCCAGCAGCACCGGGTCGGGCTGGGAGTTCTTC. Amino acid sequence: CASSTGSGWEFF.

The chain has TRBV25-1 and TRBJ2-1; 7 bases agree with TRBD1. CDR3 length: 11 residues. Unmatched junction bases numbered 6, after V lost 11 bases and J lost 8 bases. Germline V gene data show CDR1 as MGHDK and CDR2 as SYGVNS. CDR3 sequence: CASTGAHEQFF. The CDR3 nucleotides read TGTGCCTCAACAGGGGCCCATGAGCAGTTCTTC.

The CDR3 protein is CASSFRTSGSVNTQYF. The CDR3 region has the DNA TGTGCCAGCAGCTTCCGGACTAGCGGGAGCGTGAATACGCAGTATTTT. The rearrangement links TRBV9 to TRBJ2-3, with 13 positions matching TRBD2. Losses at the gene ends were 4 bases for V and 7 bases for J; bases not matched to a gene: 9. The CDR3 spans 16 residues. CDR1 SGDLS and CDR2 YYNGEE come from the germline V gene.

This clonotype turned up a few times. J is TRBJ2-3 and V is TRBV2, with D perhaps TRBD1 or TRBD2 (5 bases each). The V end was cut by 6 bases, the J end by 0 bases, with 7 bases between. Germline V CDR1 and CDR2: SNHLY, FYNNEI. This CDR3 is 13 amino acids long. For the CDR3, the DNA is TGTGCCAGCAGGTGGGACAGCACAGATACGCAGTATTTT. It is translated as CASRWDSTDTQYF.

In its sample, this clonotype was seen many times. The chain is built from TRBV5-1 and TRBJ1-5; 9 nucleotides align to TRBD1. Germline trimming cut 0 bases from V and 7 bases from J; bases unmatched to any gene: 2. Per germline, CDR1 SGHRS and CDR2 YFSETQ. The length of the CDR3 is 14 residues. The CDR3 loop reads CASSLVTGGQPQHF. CDR3 nucleotides: TGCGCCAGCAGCTTGGTGACAGGGGGACAGCCCCAGCATTTT.

This chain connects TRBV24-1 to TRBJ2-1; 8 bases line up with TRBD2. The CDR3 is made up of 19 amino acids. Germline CDR1 reads KGHDR; CDR2 reads SFDVKD. After removal of 4 bases from V and 0 bases from J, the junction contained 13 bases not matched to a gene. CDR3 in amino acids: CATSDPSFSREGSYNEQFF. The CDR3 nucleotides read TGTGCCACCAGTGACCCCTCTTTTTCTCGGGAGGGCTCCTACAATGAGCAGTTCTTC.

Comments on this clonotype: The germline gene is not matched at one end of the junction; a read error may be the cause. V is TRBV7-9 and J is TRBJ2-2; D remains ambiguous. The germline gives CDR1 SEHNR, CDR2 FQNEAQ (reference sequence). CDR3 length equals 14 residues. The CDR3 nucleotides read TGTGCCAACAGCTTAGCCTCCCCCGGCGGGGAGCTGTTTTTT. It yields the protein CANSLASPGGELFF. The whole variable domain, filled in from reference TRBV7-9 and TRBJ2-2, reads DTGVSQNPRHKITKRGQNVTFRCDPISEHNRLYWYRQTLGQGPEFLTYFQNEAQLEKSRLLSDRFSAERPKGSFSTLEIQRTEQGDSAMYLCANSLASPGGELFFGEGSRLTVL.